These 10 T cell receptor beta chains came from one sample sequenced in a study of blood T cell repertoires in COVID-19. The table came from immunoSEQ multiplex PCR; TCRdb's copy has only in-frame clones and leaves some out. This sample yields 250,000 to 300,000 clones, of which 80% to 90% are seen a single time; roughly 13% belongs to the top ten. Specimen: peripheral blood. The receptors were sampled from a woman in her 70s with COVID-19, enrolled during active disease.

This chain joins TRBV6-4 and TRBJ1-4; D is undetermined. The germline gives CDR1 MRHNA, CDR2 SNTAGT. The CDR3 is 19 residues long. V was pared by 1 base and J by 7 bases, with 25 bases between. The CDR3 DNA sequence: TGTGCCAGCAGTGACTGTACCGGGAGTAGGAAGGTAAGTCGTGAAAAACTGTTTTTT. It is translated as CASSDCTGSRKVSREKLFF.

This clone is a singleton in its sample. The gene calls are TRBV27 and TRBJ1-2; D might be TRBD1 (6 bases). The CDR3 length is 16 residues. The ends were cut back, 5 bases at V and 6 bases at J, with 22 bases in the middle. The germline gives CDR1 MNHEY, CDR2 SMNVEV (reference sequence). In DNA form, the CDR3 reads TGTGCCAGCAGTAGGCCCGGGACAAGGGGAATTCATGGCTACACCTTC. Its protein is CASSRPGTRGIHGYTF.

This chain links TRBV28 with TRBJ1-5; D uncertain. Between the trimmed V and J ends, which lost 5 bases and 0 bases, there was a span of 14 bases. This CDR3 region has 16 residues. CDR1 MDHEN and CDR2 SYDVKM come from the germline V gene. CDR3 DNA sequence: TGTGCCAGCAGTACACGGGTGACGGATAGCAATCAGCCCCAGCATTTT. Amino acids: CASSTRVTDSNQPQHF.

V is TRBV28 and J is TRBJ2-7; 9 nucleotides align to TRBD2. The germline V gene has CDR1 MDHEN and CDR2 SYDVKM. The CDR3 extends over 12 amino acids. Trimming cost V 7 bases and J 6 bases; bases outside gene matches: 4. CDR3 in DNA: TGTGCCAGCAAGAGGCGGGGGGGCGAGCAGTACTTC. It specifies CASKRRGGEQYF.

This rearrangement joins TRBV24-1 to TRBJ2-3; D uncertain. This CDR3 spans 11 amino acids. Germline lookup yields CDR1 KGHDR and CDR2 SFDVKD. The V gene lost 7 bases and the J gene lost 6 bases, with 7 bases spanning the gap. CDR3 nucleotides: TGTGCCACCAGCCGTTCGGATACGCAGTATTTT. Encoded protein: CATSRSDTQYF.

The rearrangement joins TRBV6-5 to TRBJ2-7; weak D call: TRBD1 (6 bases). CDR3 length equals 14 residues. Germline-derived CDR1 and CDR2 are MNHEY and SVGAGI. The V and J ends lost 0 bases and 7 bases respectively, with 13 bases between them. The CDR3 DNA follows: TGTGCCAGCAGTTACTCGTACCCAGGGGAAGAGCAGTACTTC. It encodes CASSYSYPGEEQYF.

The V and J genes are TRBV4-1 and TRBJ2-7; D call uncertain. The CDR3 is 13 residues long. Germline values: CDR1 MGHRA, CDR2 YSYEKL. V lost 4 bases and J lost 9, with 16 bases in between. The CDR3: CASSRIINVRQYF. DNA for the CDR3: TGCGCCAGCAGCCGAATTATAAACGTTAGGCAGTACTTC.

The table lists this clone with a count of one. The chain has TRBV18 and TRBJ1-1, with 8 bases that match TRBD1. V gave up 6 bases and J gave up 4 bases; unmatched junction bases: 7. The CDR3 has 14 residues. Germline-derived CDR1 and CDR2 are KGHSH and LQKENI. The CDR3, as DNA: TGTGCCAGCTCCCAGGACAGGGAGGGCACTGAAGCTTTCTTT. Its protein is CASSQDREGTEAFF.

This clone has just a few counts. This chain links TRBV19 with TRBJ1-2; D not certain. This CDR3 has 14 residues. V was shortened by 3 bases and J by 1 base, with 9 bases between the two germline ends. Germline V gene sequence: CDR1 LNHDA, CDR2 SQIVND (reference sequence). Here the CDR3 DNA reads TGTGCCAGTAGTATTGGTGAGGGTAACTATGGCTACACCTTC. Translated, it gives CASSIGEGNYGYTF.

CDR3 in amino acids: CASSSGAREDYGYTF. The CDR3, as DNA: TGTGCCAGCAGCTCGGGGGCCCGGGAGGACTATGGCTACACCTTC. This sequence joins TRBV5-4 and TRBJ1-2, with D maybe TRBD1 (6 bases). V was shortened by 3 bases and J by 3 bases, with 15 bases between the two germline ends. The length of the CDR3 is 15 residues. The germline gives CDR1 SGHNT, CDR2 YYREEE (reference sequence).